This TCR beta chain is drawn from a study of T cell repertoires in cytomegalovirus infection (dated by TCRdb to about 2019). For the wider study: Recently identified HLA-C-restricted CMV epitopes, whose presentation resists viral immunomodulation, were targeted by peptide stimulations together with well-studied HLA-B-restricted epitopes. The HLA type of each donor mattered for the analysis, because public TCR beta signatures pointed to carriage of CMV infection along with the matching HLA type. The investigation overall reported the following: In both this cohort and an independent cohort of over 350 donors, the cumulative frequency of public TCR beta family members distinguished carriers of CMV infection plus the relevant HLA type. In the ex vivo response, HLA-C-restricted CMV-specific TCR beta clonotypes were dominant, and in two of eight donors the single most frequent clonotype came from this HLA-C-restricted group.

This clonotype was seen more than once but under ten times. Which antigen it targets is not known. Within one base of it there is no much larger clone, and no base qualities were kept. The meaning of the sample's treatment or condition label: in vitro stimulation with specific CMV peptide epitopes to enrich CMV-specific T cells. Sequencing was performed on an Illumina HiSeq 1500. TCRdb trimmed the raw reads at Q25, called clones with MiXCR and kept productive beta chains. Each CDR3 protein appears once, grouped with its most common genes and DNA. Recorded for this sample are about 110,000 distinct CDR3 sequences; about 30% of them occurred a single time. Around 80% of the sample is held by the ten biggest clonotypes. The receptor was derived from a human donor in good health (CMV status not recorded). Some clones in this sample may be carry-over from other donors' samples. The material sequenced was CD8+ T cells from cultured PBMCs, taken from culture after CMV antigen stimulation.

The CDR3 protein is CSARHWGQGENTEAFF. The nucleotide sequence is TGCAGTGCTAGGCATTGGGGGCAAGGGGAGAACACTGAAGCTTTCTTT. The receptor chain draws on TRBV20-1 and TRBJ1-1; TRBD1 is a possible D gene, resting on 6 matching bases. A distance of 18 bases separates the germline ends of V and J, which lose 3 bases and 1 base respectively. Sequences DFQATT (CDR1) and SNEGSKA (CDR2) are obtained from the germline V gene (reference sequence). The CDR3 starts with the cysteine, ends with the phenylalanine, and has 16 residues. Left in the record is the CDR3 DNA by itself, 48 bases read in frame from the first base.